This TCR beta chain was sequenced in a study of tumor-infiltrating lymphocytes in primary liver carcinoma. Background on the study: All lesions had stage T1-T3 N0M0 and roughly 4 to 11 cm widths.

The sample holds one count of this clonotype. The target antigen is unknown. A single base separates this from a much larger clone, so it may be a read error. The study, taken as a whole, reports: Tumors significantly exceeded blood in top-250-clone fraction (p = 0.039).

Making TCR beta cDNA involved around 540 ng total RNA and a constant-region primer. Generation of the TCR beta libraries relied on three nested multiplex PCR rounds using slightly modified ARM-PCR. It was with TRBV1-TRBV30 forward primers and a C-beta reverse primer that the first two PCR rounds were run, at roughly 11 cycles each. A single record per CDR3 protein comes from TCRdb applying MiXCR to the multiplex PCR reads. The repertoire holds about 120,000 distinct CDR3 sequences, with less than 75% as singletons. Unsorted bulk tissue (about 19-33 mg) underwent RNA and DNA co-extraction. Per germline, CDR1 SEHNR and CDR2 FQNEAQ (reference sequence). Trimming removed 4 bases from V and 4 bases from J; junction bases left unmatched: 6. The CDR3 runs 14 residues.

This clonotype was obtained from a woman aged 55-69 years with primary liver carcinoma and hepatitis B virus infection. The sequenced sample consisted of tumor-adjacent normal liver tissue. This chain uses TRBV7-9 with TRBJ2-5, with 7 positions matching TRBD1. CDR3 region: CASSSGTERETQYF. CDR3 coding DNA: TGTGCCAGCAGCTCCGGGACAGAGAGAGAGACCCAGTACTTC.